The sequence of this T cell receptor beta chain was determined in a study of a mutant IDH1 vaccine in newly diagnosed glioma. Study-level information: Vaccines were first given 4-6 weeks after radiotherapy alone, or with temozolomide cycles. Of treated patients, 62.5% were men and roughly 40% women, averaging about 40 years. Findings of the study overall: Of all patients, around 94% showed vaccine-induced immune responses.

Points on this clone: What it binds is not known.

Time point described: week 35, safety follow-up. Vaccination comprised doses that each held 300 ug of mutant IDH1 20-mer peptide, plus topical imiquimod. The study gave patients eight vaccinations in weeks 1, 3, 5, 7, 11, 15, 19, 23. Clones were sequenced by immunoSEQ multiplex PCR, and TCRdb holds only the in-frame ones, with some missing. Of about 50,000 clones listed, 60% to 85% are singletons. Germline CDR1 KGHSH, CDR2 LQKENI. V trimming: 4 bases; J trimming: 3 bases; junction bases outside the gene matches: 7. The CDR3 length is 15 residues. Sequenced material: PBMCs, taken from a glioma patient whose treatment included an IDH1 peptide vaccine. The receptor was isolated from a man aged 35 to 55 with glioma. The rearrangement joins TRBV18 to TRBJ2-7, with 9 nucleotides matching TRBD2. The CDR3 DNA follows: TGTGCCAGCTCACTCCCGACTAGCGGAGACTACGAGCAGTACTTC. This gives the protein CASSLPTSGDYEQYF. Full variable domain (outside the CDR3, taken from reference TRBV18 and TRBJ2-7): NAGVMQNPRHLVRRRGQEARLRCSPMKGHSHVYWYRQLPEEGLKFMVYLQKENIIDESGMPKERFSAEFPKEGPSILRIQQVVRGDSAAYFCASSLPTSGDYEQYFGPGTRLTVT.